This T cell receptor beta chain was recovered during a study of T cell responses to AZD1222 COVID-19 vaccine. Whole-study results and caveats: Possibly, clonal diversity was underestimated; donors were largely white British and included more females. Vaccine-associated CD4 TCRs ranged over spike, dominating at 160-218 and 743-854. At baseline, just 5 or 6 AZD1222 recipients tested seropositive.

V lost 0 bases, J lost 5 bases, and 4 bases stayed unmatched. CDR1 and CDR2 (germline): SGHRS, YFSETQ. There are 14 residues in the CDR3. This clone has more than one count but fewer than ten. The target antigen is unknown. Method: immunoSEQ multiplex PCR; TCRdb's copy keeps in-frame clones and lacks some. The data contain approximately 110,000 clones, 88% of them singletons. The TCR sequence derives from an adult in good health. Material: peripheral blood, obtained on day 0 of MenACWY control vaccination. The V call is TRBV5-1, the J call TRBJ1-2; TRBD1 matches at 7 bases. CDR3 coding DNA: TGCGCCAGCAGCTTGGAGACAGGGAGTTATGGCTACACCTTC. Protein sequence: CASSLETGSYGYTF.